These T cell receptor beta chains were read from a single sample in a study of blood T cell repertoires in COVID-19. Profiling relied on immunoSEQ multiplex PCR, and the TCRdb table lists in-frame clones only, not all of them. In the table there are hundreds of thousands of clones, approximately 89% of which are singletons. Sequenced: peripheral blood. All receptors come from an older woman who had recovered from COVID-19. The conserved cysteine and the conserved F or W are not part of the CDR3 here. For some rows the clone size is stated as once, few or many, or as a class when expanded; others skip it.

clone_size j_call v_call cdr3_aa
NA TRBJ1-1 TRBV19 ASSIMVGETEAF
NA TRBJ2-1 TRBV19 ASSIDRDLDEQF
NA TRBJ2-4 TRBV6-5 ASSYSGWTGNNIQY
NA TRBJ1-1 TRBV4-2 ASSQAGGGVGTEAF
NA TRBJ1-4 TRBV7-8 ASSQDRVGEKLF
NA TRBJ2-7 TRBV10-3 AIEPGQGSYEQY
NA TRBJ2-3 TRBV29-1 SVEGGQGSTDTQY
NA TRBJ2-1 TRBV5-1 ASSPRPREIDNEQF
NA TRBJ1-5 TRBV7-2 ASSPQYQSNQPQH
NA TRBJ2-3 TRBV18 ASSGLAGVTDTQY
NA TRBJ2-7 TRBV28 ASSGGLAGGYEQY
NA TRBJ1-1 TRBV7-9 ASSSGTGGAGAF
NA TRBJ2-3 TRBV7-2 ASSLAGDSYTDTQY
NA TRBJ1-2 TRBV6-4 ASSAGQGATYGYT
NA TRBJ1-1 TRBV5-4 ASSFGLYFTEAF
NA TRBJ2-5 TRBV18 ASSPGTSGTLVETQY
NA TRBJ2-1 TRBV2 ASGRAGATSTLNEQF
NA TRBJ2-7 TRBV11-3 ASSQGQAYEQY
NA TRBJ2-7 TRBV4-3 ASSQDPGGTYEQY
NA TRBJ2-2 TRBV4-3 ASSQGLAGGIGELF
NA TRBJ2-7 TRBV10-3 AISGAAPGQALGEQY
NA TRBJ1-5 TRBV4-3 ASSQDPRVRWPQH
NA TRBJ2-7 TRBV6-2/TRBV6-3 ASSYDGQVSSYEQY
NA TRBJ1-1 TRBV7-8 ASSHQGTEAF
NA TRBJ2-1 TRBV6-5 ASSYSTPHNEQF
NA TRBJ2-7 TRBV6-5 ASSSKRGRGPYEQY
once TRBJ1-1 TRBV11-3 ASSFASGDGESTEAF
NA TRBJ1-1 TRBV3-1/TRBV3-2 ASSQGDRGLEAF